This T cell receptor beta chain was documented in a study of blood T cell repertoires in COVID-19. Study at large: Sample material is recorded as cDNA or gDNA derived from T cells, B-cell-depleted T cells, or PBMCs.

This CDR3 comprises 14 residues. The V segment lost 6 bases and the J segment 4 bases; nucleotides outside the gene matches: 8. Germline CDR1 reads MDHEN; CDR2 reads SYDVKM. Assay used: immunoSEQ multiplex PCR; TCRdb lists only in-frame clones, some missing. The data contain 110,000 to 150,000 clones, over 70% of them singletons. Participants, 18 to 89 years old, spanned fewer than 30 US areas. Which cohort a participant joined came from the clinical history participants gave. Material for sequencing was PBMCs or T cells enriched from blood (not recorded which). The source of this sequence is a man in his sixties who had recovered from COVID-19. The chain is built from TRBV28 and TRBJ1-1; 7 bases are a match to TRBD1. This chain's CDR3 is CASSPRGASTEAFF. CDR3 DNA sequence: TGTGCCAGCAGCCCCAGGGGGGCGAGCACTGAAGCTTTCTTT.